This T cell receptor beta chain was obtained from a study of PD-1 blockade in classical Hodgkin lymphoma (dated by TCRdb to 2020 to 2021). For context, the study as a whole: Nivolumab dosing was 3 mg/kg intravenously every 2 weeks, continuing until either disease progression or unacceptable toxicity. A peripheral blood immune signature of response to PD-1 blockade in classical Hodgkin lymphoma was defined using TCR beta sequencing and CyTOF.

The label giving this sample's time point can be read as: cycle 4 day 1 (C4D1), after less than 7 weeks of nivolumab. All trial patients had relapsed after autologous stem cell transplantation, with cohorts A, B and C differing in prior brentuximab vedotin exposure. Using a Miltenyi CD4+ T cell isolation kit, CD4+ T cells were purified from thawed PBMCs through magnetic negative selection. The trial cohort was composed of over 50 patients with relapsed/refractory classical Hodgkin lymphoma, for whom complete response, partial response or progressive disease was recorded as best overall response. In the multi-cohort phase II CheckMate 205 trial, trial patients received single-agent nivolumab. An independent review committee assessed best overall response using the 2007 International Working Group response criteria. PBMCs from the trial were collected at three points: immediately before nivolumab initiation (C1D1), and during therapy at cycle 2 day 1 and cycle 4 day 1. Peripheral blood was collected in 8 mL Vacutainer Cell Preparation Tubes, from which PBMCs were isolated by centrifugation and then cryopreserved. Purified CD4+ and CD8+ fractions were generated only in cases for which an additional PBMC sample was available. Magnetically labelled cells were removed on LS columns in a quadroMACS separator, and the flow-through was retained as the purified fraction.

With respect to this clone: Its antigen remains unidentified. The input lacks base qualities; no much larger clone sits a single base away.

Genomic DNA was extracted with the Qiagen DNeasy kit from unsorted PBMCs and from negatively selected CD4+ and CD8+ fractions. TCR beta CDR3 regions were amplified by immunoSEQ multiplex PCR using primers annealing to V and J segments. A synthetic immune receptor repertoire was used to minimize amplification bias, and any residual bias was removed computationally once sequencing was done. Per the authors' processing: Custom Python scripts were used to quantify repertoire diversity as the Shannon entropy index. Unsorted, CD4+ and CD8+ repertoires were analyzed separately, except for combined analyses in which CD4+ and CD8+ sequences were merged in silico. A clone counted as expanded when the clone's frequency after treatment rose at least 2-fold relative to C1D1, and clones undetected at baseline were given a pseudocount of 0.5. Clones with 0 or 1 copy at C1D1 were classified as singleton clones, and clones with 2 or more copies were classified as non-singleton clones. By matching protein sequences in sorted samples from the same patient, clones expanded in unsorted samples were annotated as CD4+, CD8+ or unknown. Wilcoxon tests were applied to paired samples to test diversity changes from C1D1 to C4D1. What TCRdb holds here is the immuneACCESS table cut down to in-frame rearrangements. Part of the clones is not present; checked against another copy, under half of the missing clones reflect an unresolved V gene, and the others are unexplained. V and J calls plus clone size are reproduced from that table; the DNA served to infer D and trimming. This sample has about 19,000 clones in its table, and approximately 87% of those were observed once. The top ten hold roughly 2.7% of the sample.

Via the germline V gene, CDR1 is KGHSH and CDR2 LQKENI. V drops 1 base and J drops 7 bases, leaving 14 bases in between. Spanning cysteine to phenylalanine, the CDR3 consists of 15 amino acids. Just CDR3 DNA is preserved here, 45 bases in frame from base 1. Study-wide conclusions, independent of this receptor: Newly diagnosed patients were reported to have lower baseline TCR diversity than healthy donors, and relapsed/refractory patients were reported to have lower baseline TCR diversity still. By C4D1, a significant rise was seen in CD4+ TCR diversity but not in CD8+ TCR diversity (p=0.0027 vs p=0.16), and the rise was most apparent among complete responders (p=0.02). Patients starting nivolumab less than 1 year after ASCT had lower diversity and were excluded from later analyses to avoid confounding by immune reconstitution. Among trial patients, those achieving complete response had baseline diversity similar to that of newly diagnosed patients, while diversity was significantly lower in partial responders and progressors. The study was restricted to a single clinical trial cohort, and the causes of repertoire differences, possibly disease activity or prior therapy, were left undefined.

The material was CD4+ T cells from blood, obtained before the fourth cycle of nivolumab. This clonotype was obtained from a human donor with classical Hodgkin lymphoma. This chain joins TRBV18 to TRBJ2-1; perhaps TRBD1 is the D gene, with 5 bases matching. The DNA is TGTGCCAGCTCACCACGTTCAGGGTATTCGAATGAGCAGTTCTTC. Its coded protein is CASSPRSGYSNEQFF.